This T cell receptor beta chain was captured by sequencing in a study of cytomegalovirus exposure and HLA in healthy donors. Study-level results: Published work reported that the classifier diagnosed cytomegalovirus status with high specificity and sensitivity. TCR beta chains numbering roughly 150 were designated cytomegalovirus-associated. In vitro assays verified that three CMV-associated chains recognized CMV antigens specifically.

Generated by immunoSEQ multiplex PCR, the TCRdb table keeps only in-frame clones and is missing some. Among approximately 230,000 clones listed, more than 85% were seen once. The CDR3 runs to 15 residues. The V gene lost 0 bases and the J gene lost 9 bases, with 16 bases spanning the gap. Germline V gene data show CDR1 as SGHDT and CDR2 as YYEEEE. The donors were members of the roughly 130-subject validation cohort (separate from the approximately 670-subject first cohort). In the case of this clone: Its target is not known.

Source material: PBMCs. The V and J genes are TRBV5-6 and TRBJ2-4; no firm D call. The TCR sequence derives from a man between 18 and 29 years old in good health and CMV-seropositive. The CDR3 spells CASSLDVQTKGIQYF. The DNA of the CDR3 is TGTGCCAGCAGCTTGGACGTGCAAACGAAGGGCATTCAGTACTTC.